A few counts support the clone carrying this T cell receptor (beta chain). The germline V gene has CDR1 MNHEY and CDR2 SVGAGI. Between the trimmed V and J ends, which lost 6 bases and 8 bases, there was a span of 26 bases. The length of the CDR3 is 17 residues. TCRdb passed the RT-PCR reads through MiXCR, listing each CDR3 protein once. The repertoire holds about 680,000 distinct CDR3 sequences, with more than 13% as singletons. Input material: memory CD4+ T cells from blood. The receptor comes from a female donor in good health, serving as a healthy control. The V gene is TRBV6-5, the J gene TRBJ2-1; a possible D gene is TRBD2 (6 bases). CDR3 bases: TGTGCCAGCAGAGTTACACTTGTGGCGTCTAGCGTCCATGAGCAGTTCTTC. Its protein product is CASRVTLVASSVHEQFF.